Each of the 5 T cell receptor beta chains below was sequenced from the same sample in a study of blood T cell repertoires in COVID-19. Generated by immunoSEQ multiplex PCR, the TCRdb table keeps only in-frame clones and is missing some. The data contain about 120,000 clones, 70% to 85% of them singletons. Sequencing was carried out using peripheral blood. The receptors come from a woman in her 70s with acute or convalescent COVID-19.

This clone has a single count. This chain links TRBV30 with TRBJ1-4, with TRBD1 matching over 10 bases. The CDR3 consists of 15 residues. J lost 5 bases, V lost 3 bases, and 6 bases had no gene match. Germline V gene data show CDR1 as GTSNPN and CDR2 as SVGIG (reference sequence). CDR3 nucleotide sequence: TGTGCCTGGAGGGGACAGGGGTTCGTCAATGAAAAACTGTTTTTT. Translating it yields CAWRGQGFVNEKLFF.

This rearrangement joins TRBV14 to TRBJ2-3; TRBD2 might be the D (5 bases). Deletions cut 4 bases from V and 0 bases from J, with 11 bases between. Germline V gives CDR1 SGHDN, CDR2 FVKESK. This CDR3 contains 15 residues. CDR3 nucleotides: TGTGCCAGCAGCCTGGGGTGGACTAGCACAGATACGCAGTATTTT. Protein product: CASSLGWTSTDTQYF.

As DNA, the CDR3 is TGTGCCAGCAATATGGGACGGAGGGATACGAACTATGGCTACACCTTC. It yields the protein CASNMGRRDTNYGYTF. This chain uses TRBV2 with TRBJ1-2; D is perhaps TRBD1 (5 bases). The germline gives CDR1 SNHLY, CDR2 FYNNEI. CDR3 size: 16 residues. Trimming left V 7 bases short and J 2 bases short, with 20 bases between.

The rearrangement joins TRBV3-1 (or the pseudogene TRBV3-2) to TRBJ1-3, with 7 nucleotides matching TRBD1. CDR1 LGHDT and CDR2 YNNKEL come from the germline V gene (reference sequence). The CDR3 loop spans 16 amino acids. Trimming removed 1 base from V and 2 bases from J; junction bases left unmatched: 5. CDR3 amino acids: CASSQVWQGAGNTIYF. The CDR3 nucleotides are TGTGCCAGCAGCCAAGTTTGGCAGGGGGCTGGAAACACCATATATTTT.

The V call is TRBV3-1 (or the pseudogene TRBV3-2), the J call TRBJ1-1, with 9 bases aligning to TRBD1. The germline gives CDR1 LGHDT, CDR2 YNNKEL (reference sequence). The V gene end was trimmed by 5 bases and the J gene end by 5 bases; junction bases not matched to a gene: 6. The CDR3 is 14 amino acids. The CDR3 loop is CASSFRQGGTEAFF. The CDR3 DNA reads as TGTGCCAGCAGCTTCCGACAGGGGGGGACTGAAGCTTTCTTT.